One and the same sample provided the 14 T cell receptor beta chains below, sequenced in a study of CD8 T cells in Susac syndrome. With random hexamers, reverse transcription was performed on about 0.45 to 1 ug of RNA. TCRdb processed the immunoSEQ multiplex PCR reads anew with MiXCR; each CDR3 protein has one entry. The table includes about 250,000 distinct CDR3 sequences, just over 90% detected once. The source material was CD4+ T cells from PBMCs. Source of these receptors: a human donor with multiple sclerosis.

The chain joins TRBV11-3 to TRBJ1-4, with D uncertain. Deletions cut 5 bases from V and 4 bases from J, with 20 bases between. CDR1 is SGHNT, CDR2 YENEEA, per germline. This CDR3 has 17 residues. The CDR3 sequence: CASSPGRRTEDNEKLFF. Written as DNA, the CDR3 is TGTGCCAGCAGCCCAGGAAGGAGGACTGAAGATAATGAAAAACTGTTTTTT. Using reference TRBV11-3 and TRBJ1-4 for the parts outside the CDR3, the full variable domain is EAGVVQSPRYKIIEKKQPVAFWCNPISGHNTLYWYLQNLGQGPELLIRYENEEAVDDSQLPKDRFSAERLKGVDSTLKIQPAELGDSAVYLCASSPGRRTEDNEKLFFGSGTQLSVL.

The chain joins TRBV28 to TRBJ2-2; a possible D gene is TRBD1 (5 bases). This CDR3 is 16 amino acids long. The V gene lost 8 bases and the J gene lost 1 base, with 17 bases spanning the gap. From germline, CDR1 is MDHEN and CDR2 SYDVKM. CDR3 DNA: TGTGCCAGCTATTCAGGGTATAGGCTGAACACCGGGGAGCTGTTTTTT. Its protein is CASYSGYRLNTGELFF.

This chain links TRBV3-1 with TRBJ2-3; 7 bases map to TRBD2. V was pared by 0 bases and J by 3 bases, with 6 bases of the junction left unmatched. CDR3 length equals 16 residues. Germline V gene lookup returns CDR1 LGHDT and CDR2 YNNKEL (reference sequence). Here the CDR3 DNA reads TGTGCCAGCAGCCAAGAACCGGGACTAACTACAGATACGCAGTATTTT. It translates to CASSQEPGLTTDTQYF.

The rearrangement links TRBV28 to TRBJ2-2, with a possible D match to TRBD1 (6 bases). V gave up 7 bases and J gave up 4 bases, with 13 bases separating them. From germline, CDR1 is MDHEN and CDR2 SYDVKM. The CDR3 spans 14 residues. The CDR3 here is CASKYRVTTGELFF. CDR3 sequence (DNA): TGTGCCAGCAAGTACAGGGTGACCACCGGGGAGCTGTTTTTT.

The chain is built from TRBV25-1 and TRBJ1-2, with TRBD1 identical over 7 bases. The V segment lost 4 bases and the J segment 4 bases; nucleotides outside the gene matches: 12. Germline CDR1 is MGHDK and CDR2 is SYGVNS. The length of the CDR3 is 16 residues. Here the CDR3 DNA reads TGTGCCAGCAGTGCGCCCCTTGGGAGGGGGCCCTATGGCTACACCTTC. This codes for CASSAPLGRGPYGYTF.

This chain links TRBV11-2 with TRBJ2-3; TRBD2 matches 10 bases. From germline, CDR1 is SGHAT and CDR2 FQNNGV. V lost 3 bases and J lost 6; bases outside the gene matches: 6. The CDR3 is made up of 15 amino acids. CDR3 in DNA: TGTGCCAGCAGCTTCACTAGCGGGAATCAGGATACGCAGTATTTT. Encoded protein: CASSFTSGNQDTQYF.

The V gene is TRBV28, the J gene TRBJ1-6; unclear D gene. Trimming left V 9 bases short and J 0 bases short, with 6 bases between. The CDR3 covers 13 residues. From germline, CDR1 is MDHEN and CDR2 SYDVKM. CDR3 in amino acids: CASGPSYNSPLHF. The CDR3 DNA reads TGTGCCAGTGGGCCCTCCTATAATTCACCCCTCCACTTT.

This sequence joins TRBV14 and TRBJ2-1, with 10 bases fitting TRBD2. Looked up from germline, CDR1 is SGHDN and CDR2 is FVKESK. CDR3 length: 15 amino acids. The junction had 2 bases not matched to a gene; V was cut back by 1 base and J by 5 bases. The CDR3 DNA follows: TGTGCCAGCAGCCAAGGGGGACTAGCGAACAATGAGCAGTTCTTC. This codes for CASSQGGLANNEQFF.

V gene TRBV6-6 combines with J gene TRBJ2-7; D call uncertain. The germline CDR1 and CDR2 sequences are MNHNY and SVGAGI (reference sequence). The CDR3 runs 13 residues. V lost 10 bases, J lost 0 bases, and 13 bases lay in between. CDR3 residues: CATLAPGSYEQYF. In DNA, the CDR3 is TGTGCCACTCTGGCCCCGGGCTCCTACGAGCAGTACTTC.

The chain has TRBV12-3 or TRBV12-4 and TRBJ2-3, with D uncertain. The CDR3 runs to 13 residues. V gave up 1 base and J gave up 4 bases, with 6 bases separating them. The CDR3 coding sequence is TGTGCCAGCAGTTTAGGGGGATCAGATACGCAGTATTTT. Translation: CASSLGGSDTQYF.

The rearrangement joins TRBV5-6 to TRBJ1-1; 11 bases fit TRBD1. The germline CDR1 and CDR2 sequences are SGHDT and YYEEEE. CDR3 length equals 17 residues. V shed 2 bases, J shed 3 bases, and the junction held 9 bases outside the gene matches. This CDR3 reads CASSLRTGGMLDTEAFF. The CDR3 DNA is TGTGCCAGCAGCTTAAGGACAGGGGGCATGTTGGACACTGAAGCTTTCTTT.

This chain joins TRBV2 and TRBJ2-1; D not certain. V lost 3 bases and J lost 5, with 8 bases in between. From germline, CDR1 is SNHLY and CDR2 FYNNEI. The CDR3 is 13 amino acids. CDR3 bases: TGTGCCAGCAGTGAGGGCAGGCACAATGAGCAGTTCTTC. This encodes CASSEGRHNEQFF.

The chain carries TRBV4-1 and TRBJ2-2, with 11 bases identical to TRBD2. The V gene end was trimmed by 8 bases and the J gene end by 1 base; junction bases not matched to a gene: 6. From germline, CDR1 is MGHRA and CDR2 YSYEKL. The CDR3 runs 16 residues. As DNA, the CDR3 is TGCGCCAGCGGTACTAGCGGGAGAAAGAACACCGGGGAGCTGTTTTTT. Residues: CASGTSGRKNTGELFF.

The chain couples TRBV12-3 or TRBV12-4 to TRBJ2-3; D is perhaps TRBD1 (5 bases). Trimming cost V 1 base and J 2 bases, with 10 bases left between them. The CDR3 totals 15 residues. The CDR3, as DNA: TGTGCCAGCAGTTTAGGGGGCGGATTCACAGATACGCAGTATTTT. This gives the protein CASSLGGGFTDTQYF.